The 25 T cell receptor beta chains listed next were all sequenced from one sample in a study of cytomegalovirus exposure and HLA in healthy donors. Generated by immunoSEQ multiplex PCR, the TCRdb table keeps only in-frame clones and is missing some. This table holds 250,000 to 350,000 clones, around 90% found once. What was sequenced was PBMCs. The receptor source for this set is a woman in her 30s in good health and CMV-seropositive.

The chain couples TRBV7-2 to TRBJ2-3; no reliable D call. The ends were cut back, 5 bases at V and 2 bases at J, with 11 bases in the middle. The CDR3 covers 14 residues. Germline assignment: CDR1 SGHTA and CDR2 FQGNSA. In DNA form, the CDR3 reads TGTGCCAGCAGCCGGAACAGCGCCACAGATACGCAGTATTTT. It codes for CASSRNSATDTQYF. Full variable domain (rest looked up from reference TRBV7-2 and TRBJ2-3): GAGVSQSPSNKVTEKGKDVELRCDPISGHTALYWYRQSLGQGLEFLIYFQGNSAPDKSGLPSDRFSAERTGGSVSTLTIQRTQQEDSAVYLCASSRNSATDTQYFGPGTRLTVL.

This clone occurred once. V and J are TRBV15 and TRBJ2-7; 10 bases line up with TRBD1. The CDR3 runs 18 residues. Germline loops: CDR1 LNHNV, CDR2 YYDKDF (reference sequence). Trimming cost V 0 bases and J 1 base; bases outside gene matches: 9. CDR3 sequence reads: CATSRDPRDRGWSYEQYF. CDR3 sequence (DNA): TGTGCCACCAGCAGAGACCCTAGGGACAGGGGATGGTCCTACGAGCAGTACTTC. Full variable domain (rest looked up from reference TRBV15 and TRBJ2-7): DAMVIQNPRYQVTQFGKPVTLSCSQTLNHNVMYWYQQKSSQAPKLLFHYYDKDFNNEADTPDNFQSRRPNTSFCFLDIRSPGLGDTAMYLCATSRDPRDRGWSYEQYFGPGTRLTVT.

J is TRBJ1-1 and V is TRBV4-3; D is unclear. CDR3 size: 13 residues. Per germline, CDR1 LGHNA and CDR2 YSLEER. The V end was cut by 5 bases, the J end by 1 base, with 8 bases between. CDR3 amino acids: CASSYVGNTEAFF. In DNA form, the CDR3 reads TGCGCCAGCAGCTACGTGGGGAACACTGAAGCTTTCTTT.

The rearrangement joins TRBV30 to TRBJ1-2; possible D gene TRBD1, 5 bases. V lost 8 bases and J 3 bases, leaving 13 bases between the germline ends. The germline V gene encodes CDR1 GTSNPN and CDR2 SVGIG (reference sequence). The CDR3 covers 12 residues. The CDR3 spells CARPQGDYGYTF. The CDR3 nucleotides read TGTGCCCGCCCTCAGGGCGACTATGGCTACACCTTC. Variable domain in full (rest from reference TRBV30 and TRBJ1-2): SQTIHQWPATLVQPVGSPLSLECTVEGTSNPNLYWYRQAAGRGLQLLFYSVGIGQISSEVPQNLSASRPQDRQFILSSKKLLLSDSGFYLCARPQGDYGYTFGSGTRLTVV.

The chain joins TRBV30 to TRBJ2-7; D is tentatively TRBD1 or TRBD2 (5 bases each). The V gene's germline CDR1 is GTSNPN and CDR2 SVGIG (reference sequence). This CDR3 contains 13 residues. Trimming pared 2 bases from V and 2 bases from J, leaving 10 bases between. CDR3 sequence (DNA): TGTGCCTGGAGTCGGGGCCTTCCCTACGAGCAGTACTTC. Amino acid sequence: CAWSRGLPYEQYF.

The CDR3 reads CASSEWDGHHDQPQHF. CDR3 DNA: TGTGCCAGCAGTGAATGGGATGGACACCATGATCAGCCCCAGCATTTT. The rearrangement uses TRBV6-1 and TRBJ1-5; the D gene is possibly TRBD1 (5 bases). V lost 2 bases, J lost 5 bases, and 16 bases lay in between. The CDR3 extends over 16 amino acids. CDR1 MNHNS and CDR2 SASEGT come from the germline V gene.

This CDR3 is CARALGPPRGDEQYF. CDR3 sequence (DNA): TGTGCCCGGGCCTTGGGTCCGCCGCGGGGGGACGAGCAGTACTTC. The rearrangement joins TRBV27 to TRBJ2-7, with 8 nucleotides matching TRBD2. CDR3 length equals 15 residues. The germline V gene encodes CDR1 MNHEY and CDR2 SMNVEV (reference sequence). Trimming took 11 bases from V and 5 from J; bases not matched to a gene: 17.

J is TRBJ2-7 and V is TRBV18, with D perhaps TRBD2 (7 bases). V lost 2 bases, J lost 2 bases, and 16 bases lay in between. Germline V gives CDR1 KGHSH, CDR2 LQKENI. The CDR3 totals 16 residues. This CDR3 is CASSPMGGLFPYEQYF. Written as DNA, the CDR3 is TGTGCCAGCTCACCAATGGGGGGGCTTTTCCCCTACGAGCAGTACTTC.

V usage is TRBV15 and J usage is TRBJ2-7; perhaps TRBD1 as D (6 bases). Germline V gene sequence: CDR1 LNHNV, CDR2 YYDKDF (reference sequence). The CDR3 loop spans 14 amino acids. The V end was cut by 3 bases, the J end by 2 bases, with 11 bases between. The CDR3 loop is CATSSGGPPYEQYF. The CDR3, as DNA: TGTGCCACCAGCAGTGGGGGCCCCCCCTACGAGCAGTACTTC.

The V call is TRBV19, the J call TRBJ2-1; the match to TRBD1 covers 10 bases. The V and J ends lost 5 bases and 2 bases, in that order; junction bases with no gene match: 9. The CDR3 runs to 17 residues. Germline V gene sequence: CDR1 LNHDA, CDR2 SQIVND (reference sequence). The CDR3 nucleotides are TGTGCCAGTAGTCTGAGAGGACAGGGGGTCGCCTACAATGAGCAGTTCTTC. Residues: CASSLRGQGVAYNEQFF.

In its sample, this clone was seen a few times. This chain uses TRBV19 with TRBJ2-2; the D gene could be TRBD1 or TRBD2 (5 bases each). V dropped 7 bases and J dropped 6 bases, with 21 bases sitting between them. The CDR3 runs 16 residues. Germline CDR1 LNHDA, CDR2 SQIVND (reference sequence). The CDR3 region is CASTPSRDGDPGELFF. The CDR3 region has the DNA TGTGCCAGTACTCCTAGCCGGGACGGAGATCCCGGGGAGCTGTTTTTT.

V gene TRBV7-6 combines with J gene TRBJ2-5, with TRBD2 matching over 8 bases. Looked up from germline, CDR1 is SGHVS and CDR2 is FNYEAQ. J lost 5 bases, V lost 5 bases, and 7 bases had no gene match. This CDR3 has 14 residues. CDR3 nucleotides: TGTGCCAGCAGCCTCACCGGGACTAGGGAGACCCAGTACTTC. Residues: CASSLTGTRETQYF.

This clone appeared once. The V gene is TRBV5-1, the J gene TRBJ2-7; no definite D call. CDR1 and CDR2 (germline): SGHRS, YFSETQ. The CDR3 has 14 amino acids. Trimming stripped 0 bases from V and 3 bases from J, with 10 bases between. CDR3 sequence reads: CASSLEGSVYEQYF. The CDR3, as DNA: TGCGCCAGCAGCTTGGAGGGTTCGGTCTACGAGCAGTACTTC.

The chain links TRBV19 to TRBJ2-7; D possibly corresponds to TRBD2 (6 bases). This CDR3 comprises 16 residues. CDR1 is LNHDA, CDR2 SQIVND, per germline (reference sequence). Trimming left V 4 bases short and J 4 bases short, with 20 bases between. As DNA, the CDR3 is TGTGCCAGTAGTAGGGTCTTCTCTGCGGGATCATACGAGCAGTACTTC. It translates to CASSRVFSAGSYEQYF.

This rearrangement joins TRBV29-1 to TRBJ1-2; D is unresolved. Trimming shortened V by 4 bases and J by 0 bases, and 15 bases separated the two germline ends. The CDR3 runs to 15 residues. In germline, CDR1 is SQVTM, CDR2 ANQGSEA. Here the CDR3 reads CSVVGSAVANYGYTF. The CDR3 DNA is TGCAGCGTTGTAGGTTCTGCTGTCGCTAACTATGGCTACACCTTC.

This clone was picked up a small number of times. V and J are TRBV9 and TRBJ1-6; D unresolved. The CDR3 runs to 16 residues. Germline assignment: CDR1 SGDLS and CDR2 YYNGEE. With 0 bases removed from V and 6 bases from J, the gap between germline ends came to 13 bases. Here the CDR3 reads CASSVAPEGSNSPLHF. As DNA, the CDR3 is TGTGCCAGCAGCGTAGCACCGGAGGGAAGTAATTCACCCCTCCACTTT. The variable domain in full, with the rest retrieved from reference TRBV9 and TRBJ1-6, is DSGVTQTPKHLITATGQRVTLRCSPRSGDLSVYWYQQSLDQGLQFLIQYYNGEERAKGNILERFSAQQFPDLHSELNLSSLELGDSALYFCASSVAPEGSNSPLHFGNGTRLTVT.

The chain uses TRBV7-2 and TRBJ2-2; D gene unclear. From germline, CDR1 is SGHTA and CDR2 FQGNSA. Trimming removed 6 bases at V and 3 bases at J, with 2 bases between. This CDR3 spans 11 amino acids. CDR3 coding DNA: TGTGCCAGCAGAGACACCGGGGAGCTGTTTTTT. Residues: CASRDTGELFF.

The chain combines TRBV29-1 with TRBJ1-4; D unresolved. The CDR3 runs to 14 residues. The V gene lost 4 bases and the J gene lost 7 bases, with 16 bases spanning the gap. Germline V gene lookup returns CDR1 SQVTM and CDR2 ANQGSEA. For the CDR3, the DNA is TGCAGCGTTGGGCGGGCGTCCGGAGGTGAAAAACTGTTTTTT. This translates into CSVGRASGGEKLFF.

This clone has just one count. This chain connects TRBV7-2 to TRBJ1-5, with D uncertain. The CDR3 is 13 amino acids. V dropped 4 bases and J dropped 6 bases, with 10 bases sitting between them. Germline loops: CDR1 SGHTA, CDR2 FQGNSA. CDR3 coding DNA: TGTGCCAGCAGCTCAAGCATGAGTCAGCCCCAGCATTTT. This translates into CASSSSMSQPQHF.

The gene calls are TRBV19 and TRBJ2-7; the match to TRBD2 covers 9 bases. Germline V gene data show CDR1 as LNHDA and CDR2 as SQIVND (reference sequence). Trimming removed 5 bases from V and 0 bases from J; junction bases left unmatched: 5. The CDR3 loop spans 15 amino acids. CDR3 nucleotides: TGTGCCAGTAGTGCCTCTAGCGGGGTCTCCTACGAGCAGTACTTC. Its translation is CASSASSGVSYEQYF.

The chain carries TRBV7-2 and TRBJ1-1; 12 bases are shared with TRBD1. CDR1 and CDR2 (germline): SGHTA, FQGNSA. The V gene end was trimmed by 5 bases and the J gene end by 10 bases; junction bases not matched to a gene: 8. There are 14 residues in the CDR3. CDR3 DNA: TGTGCCAGCAGCCACCGGGACAGGGGGCTTGGAGCTTTCTTT. This sequence encodes CASSHRDRGLGAFF.

The V gene is TRBV27, the J gene TRBJ2-1; 16 positions match TRBD2. Germline lookup yields CDR1 MNHEY and CDR2 SMNVEV (reference sequence). The CDR3 totals 22 residues. After removal of 3 bases from V and 2 bases from J, the junction contained 16 bases not matched to a gene. In DNA form, the CDR3 reads TGTGCCAGCAGTTTGGGACAGGGGGTAGCCGGGACTAGCGGGAGGGCCTACAATGAGCAGTTCTTC. Amino acid sequence: CASSLGQGVAGTSGRAYNEQFF.

The chain combines TRBV5-1 with TRBJ2-7, with a weak D call TRBD1 (6 bases). This CDR3 region has 17 residues. V shed 0 bases and J shed 5 bases, with 21 bases lying between them. Looked up from germline, CDR1 is SGHRS and CDR2 is YFSETQ. The CDR3 here is CASSLGLPRQEVNEQYF. CDR3 DNA: TGCGCCAGCAGCTTGGGCCTTCCCCGACAGGAGGTTAACGAGCAGTACTTC.

The chain uses TRBV5-1 and TRBJ2-5, with D unclear. Germline V gives CDR1 SGHRS, CDR2 YFSETQ. The germline V and J ends were trimmed by 4 bases and 3 bases, with 13 bases remaining between them. CDR3 size: 14 residues. Here the CDR3 DNA reads TGCGCCAGCAGCGGAACCGGGCCGAAAGAGACCCAGTACTTC. Translated: CASSGTGPKETQYF.

The rearrangement links TRBV15 to TRBJ1-5; no firm D call. Germline V gene lookup returns CDR1 LNHNV and CDR2 YYDKDF (reference sequence). V lost 3 bases and J lost 6, with 6 bases in between. CDR3 size: 12 residues. CDR3 sequence reads: CATSRGGQPQHF. The CDR3 region has the DNA TGTGCCACCAGCAGGGGCGGTCAGCCCCAGCATTTT.